These 27 T cell receptor beta chains were all obtained from the same sample, sequenced in a study of control samples from healthy donors and cancer patients. The table came from immunoSEQ multiplex PCR; TCRdb's copy has only in-frame clones and leaves some out. Of under 75,000 clones listed, about nine tenths are singletons. What was sequenced was PBMCs. The receptor set was obtained from a woman between 50 and 59 years old with colorectal cancer.

This clone was seen more than once but under ten times. V gene TRBV2 combines with J gene TRBJ2-3, with D possibly matching TRBD1 (5 bases). Deletions cut 3 bases from V and 2 bases from J, with 6 bases between. Germline CDR1 and CDR2: SNHLY and FYNNEI. This CDR3 is 13 amino acids long. CDR3 in amino acids: CASSDRVTDTQYF. The CDR3 nucleotides read TGTGCCAGCAGTGACAGGGTCACAGATACGCAGTATTTT.

This clone came up once. The chain joins TRBV27 to TRBJ1-1; D uncertain. V was shortened by 6 bases and J by 6 bases, with 17 bases between the two germline ends. The CDR3 is made up of 14 amino acids. Germline V gene data show CDR1 as MNHEY and CDR2 as SMNVEV (reference sequence). The CDR3 DNA sequence: TGTGCCAGCAGGTCGCTACAGAGCGGCGCTGAAGCTTTCTTT. Protein product: CASRSLQSGAEAFF.

The chain couples TRBV19 to TRBJ1-2; D gene unclear. The V gene lost 5 bases and the J gene lost 8 bases, with 12 bases spanning the gap. Germline CDR1 reads LNHDA; CDR2 reads SQIVND (reference sequence). The CDR3 contains 12 residues. The CDR3 nucleotides read TGTGCCAGTAGTTTGGGGAGCGGGGGCTACACCTTC. This encodes CASSLGSGGYTF.

The chain links TRBV29-1 to TRBJ2-3, with D perhaps TRBD1 (6 bases). This CDR3 is 15 amino acids long. V was cut by 1 base and J by 2 bases, with 13 bases left in between. Germline-derived CDR1 and CDR2 are SQVTM and ANQGSEA. CDR3 in DNA: TGCAGCGTTGAAGGGACAGAAGCGGCCACAGATACGCAGTATTTT. It yields the protein CSVEGTEAATDTQYF.

The V gene is TRBV27, the J gene TRBJ1-1; TRBD1 is a possible D gene (6 bases). The CDR3 consists of 13 residues. Germline V CDR1 and CDR2: MNHEY, SMNVEV (reference sequence). V dropped 5 bases and J dropped 2 bases, with 9 bases sitting between them. DNA of the CDR3: TGTGCCAGCAGTCACAGGGCTAACACTGAAGCTTTCTTT. Its protein is CASSHRANTEAFF.

CDR3 bases: TGTGCCAGCAGCTTAGGTCCGGAATACTATGGCTACACCTTC. It encodes CASSLGPEYYGYTF. J is TRBJ1-2 and V is TRBV7-2, with no clear D. This CDR3 spans 14 amino acids. The germline CDR1 and CDR2 sequences are SGHTA and FQGNSA. Deletions cut 1 base from V and 3 bases from J, with 9 bases between.

This clone was recorded a few times. The chain combines TRBV5-1 with TRBJ1-1; possibly TRBD1 for D (5 bases). CDR3 size: 14 residues. The germline V gene has CDR1 SGHRS and CDR2 YFSETQ. The V end was cut by 3 bases, the J end by 1 base, with 10 bases between. The CDR3 DNA is TGCGCCAGCAGCTCTGGGACCAGGAACACTGAAGCTTTCTTT. Protein: CASSSGTRNTEAFF.

The J gene is TRBJ2-1, the V gene TRBV6-5; maybe TRBD2 (6 bases). V shed 6 bases and J shed 8 bases, with 14 bases lying between them. Germline V gene sequence: CDR1 MNHEY, CDR2 SVGAGI. This CDR3 comprises 13 residues. Here the CDR3 reads CASRRENVDEQFF. DNA of the CDR3: TGTGCCAGCAGACGGGAGAACGTTGATGAGCAGTTCTTC.

This chain connects TRBV27 to TRBJ2-2; TRBD1 aligns across 9 bases. The V and J ends lost 6 bases and 3 bases, in that order; junction bases with no gene match: 2. The germline gives CDR1 MNHEY, CDR2 SMNVEV (reference sequence). The CDR3 loop spans 14 amino acids. CDR3 sequence (DNA): TGTGCCAGCAGACGACAGGGGGACACCGGGGAGCTGTTTTTT. Amino acids: CASRRQGDTGELFF.

The J gene is TRBJ1-1, the V gene TRBV6-5, with D tentatively TRBD1 (5 bases). CDR1 is MNHEY and CDR2 is SVGAGI in the germline V gene. The V and J ends lost 1 base and 1 base respectively, with 13 bases between them. CDR3 length equals 16 residues. The CDR3 loop is CASSYWGGGGNTEAFF. The CDR3 DNA is TGTGCCAGCAGTTACTGGGGGGGTGGAGGGAACACTGAAGCTTTCTTT.

The chain has TRBV10-3 and TRBJ2-7; a weak D match, TRBD1 (6 bases). There are 15 residues in the CDR3. Per germline, CDR1 ENHRY and CDR2 SYGVKD. V was shortened by 0 bases and J by 2 bases, with 11 bases between the two germline ends. This chain's CDR3 is CAISESQGITYEQYF. As DNA, the CDR3 is TGTGCCATCAGTGAGTCCCAGGGGATAACCTACGAGCAGTACTTC.

The chain recombines TRBV6-5 with TRBJ1-4; 8 nucleotides align to TRBD1. CDR1 and CDR2 from the germline V gene are MNHEY and SVGAGI. With 9 bases clipped from V and 6 bases from J, the junction kept 6 bases outside the gene matches. The CDR3 is 13 amino acids. The CDR3 DNA is TGTGCCAGTGGGACAGGAGGACATGAAAAACTGTTTTTT. It yields the protein CASGTGGHEKLFF.

The chain uses TRBV28 and TRBJ1-1, with 9 nucleotides matching TRBD1. The CDR3 is 21 amino acids. J gave up 6 bases and V 1 base, and 24 bases lay outside the gene matches. In germline, CDR1 is MDHEN, CDR2 SYDVKM. CDR3 DNA sequence: TGTGCCAGCAGTTTATTCGAGTCTTTGGGGGGAGGACAGGGGATTAAGGCTGAAGCTTTCTTT. Its translation: CASSLFESLGGGQGIKAEAFF.

V is TRBV24-1 and J is TRBJ2-7; 8 nucleotides align to TRBD2. V gave up 3 bases and J gave up 6 bases; unmatched junction bases: 15. Germline loops: CDR1 KGHDR, CDR2 SFDVKD. This CDR3 spans 17 amino acids. The CDR3: CATSDPTHEREYCEQYF. The DNA of the CDR3 is TGTGCCACCAGTGATCCCACCCATGAGCGGGAGTATTGCGAGCAGTACTTC.

The chain carries TRBV28 and TRBJ1-1; 8 nucleotides match TRBD1. Looked up from germline, CDR1 is MDHEN and CDR2 is SYDVKM. Unmatched junction bases numbered 11, after V lost 5 bases and J lost 3 bases. The length of the CDR3 is 16 residues. The CDR3 spells CASSLPPDRGDTEAFF. CDR3 DNA: TGTGCCAGCAGTCTACCACCAGACAGGGGAGACACTGAAGCTTTCTTT.

There are a few counts of this clone. The chain uses TRBV6-4 and TRBJ2-2; TRBD2 is a possible D gene (6 bases). CDR3 length equals 15 residues. V lost 4 bases to trimming and J lost 2 bases, with 11 bases between them. Per the germline V gene, CDR1 is MRHNA and CDR2 is SNTAGT. The CDR3 DNA reads TGTGCCAGCAGTGGGGTTAGCGGAAACACCGGGGAGCTGTTTTTT. This codes for CASSGVSGNTGELFF.

The genes are TRBV7-3 and TRBJ2-1; no definite D call. Germline CDR1 SGHTA, CDR2 FQGTGA. V was cut by 5 bases and J by 7 bases, with 12 bases left in between. This CDR3 has 13 residues. The CDR3 nucleotides are TGTGCCAGCAGCACGGACGGTCTGAATGAGCAGTTCTTC. Residues: CASSTDGLNEQFF.

By sample share, this clone is medium-sized. V and J are TRBV11-2 and TRBJ1-5; no clear D. The CDR3 sequence is 14 residues long. In germline, CDR1 is SGHAT, CDR2 FQNNGV. The ends were cut back, 5 bases at V and 0 bases at J, with 8 bases in the middle. The CDR3 loop reads CASSGTGSNQPQHF. The CDR3 bases are TGTGCCAGCAGCGGAACGGGTAGCAATCAGCCCCAGCATTTT.

V gene TRBV14 combines with J gene TRBJ1-2, with TRBD1 matching over 7 bases. The V and J ends lost 0 bases and 1 base, in that order; junction bases with no gene match: 11. The germline V gene has CDR1 SGHDN and CDR2 FVKESK. CDR3 length: 18 residues. The CDR3 bases are TGTGCCAGCAGCCAAGATCGAAGCAGGGGGGTTCTTAACTATGGCTACACCTTC. This gives the protein CASSQDRSRGVLNYGYTF.

This rearrangement joins TRBV5-6 to TRBJ2-2, with D perhaps TRBD2 (5 bases). Germline V gene data show CDR1 as SGHDT and CDR2 as YYEEEE. The V end lost 4 bases, the J end lost 3 bases, and 10 bases lay between the germline ends. The length of the CDR3 is 14 residues. The CDR3: CASSAGIYTGELFF. The CDR3 nucleotides read TGTGCCAGCAGCGCCGGGATTTACACCGGGGAGCTGTTTTTT. The full variable domain, with the rest looked up from reference TRBV5-6 and TRBJ2-2, is DAGVTQSPTHLIKTRGQQVTLRCSPKSGHDTVSWYQQALGQGPQFIFQYYEEEERQRGNFPDRFSGHQFPNYSSELNVNALLLGDSALYLCASSAGIYTGELFFGEGSRLTVL.

The V call is TRBV5-5, the J call TRBJ2-7; 8 bases match TRBD2. Germline CDR1 reads SGHKS; CDR2 reads YYEKEE (reference sequence). J lost 3 bases, V lost 6 bases, and 11 bases had no gene match. The CDR3 is 15 amino acids. The CDR3, as DNA: TGTGCCAGCAAGGTCTTAGCGGGGCCCGTCTACGAGCAGTACTTC. Translation: CASKVLAGPVYEQYF.

The V and J genes are TRBV4-2 and TRBJ1-4; TRBD1 might be the D (6 bases). CDR1 is LGHNA and CDR2 is YNFKEQ in the germline V gene. V was shortened by 1 base and J by 7 bases, with 16 bases between the two germline ends. The CDR3 spans 16 residues. The CDR3 spells CASSQGGRGDGEKLFF. CDR3 DNA sequence: TGTGCCAGCAGCCAAGGGGGTAGGGGGGATGGTGAAAAACTGTTTTTT.

The chain carries TRBV29-1 and TRBJ1-1; D uncertain. CDR1 and CDR2 (germline): SQVTM, ANQGSEA. The V gene lost 6 bases and the J gene lost 7 bases, with 15 bases spanning the gap. This CDR3 spans 12 amino acids. The CDR3 DNA sequence: TGCAGCGTGACGCTGGGAGGGCTTGAAGCTTTCTTT. Its translation: CSVTLGGLEAFF.

The CDR3 is CASSLRGETQYF. The CDR3 DNA follows: TGTGCCAGCAGCTTACGTGGAGAGACCCAGTACTTC. The V call is TRBV13, the J call TRBJ2-5; D gene unclear. Between the trimmed V and J ends, which lost 2 bases and 4 bases, there was a span of 5 bases. CDR3 length equals 12 residues. Germline V gene lookup returns CDR1 PRHDT and CDR2 FYEKMQ (reference sequence).

The rearrangement links TRBV30 to TRBJ2-1, with 10 bases that match TRBD2. The CDR3 is made up of 15 amino acids. Trimming took 0 bases from V and 8 from J; bases not matched to a gene: 7. The germline CDR1 and CDR2 sequences are GTSNPN and SVGIG (reference sequence). The CDR3 is CAWSVGLAGVYEQFF. The CDR3 DNA sequence: TGTGCCTGGAGTGTAGGGCTAGCGGGAGTTTATGAGCAGTTCTTC. The entire variable domain, with the rest obtained from reference TRBV30 and TRBJ2-1, is as follows: SQTIHQWPATLVQPVGSPLSLECTVEGTSNPNLYWYRQAAGRGLQLLFYSVGIGQISSEVPQNLSASRPQDRQFILSSKKLLLSDSGFYLCAWSVGLAGVYEQFFGPGTRLTVL.

This chain links TRBV7-9 with TRBJ2-2; D is unresolved. CDR3 length: 16 amino acids. V was shortened by 5 bases and J by 0 bases, with 13 bases between the two germline ends. Germline CDR1 is SEHNR and CDR2 is FQNEAQ (reference sequence). CDR3 nucleotides: TGTGCCAGCAGCCCCCGGATAAATACGAACACCGGGGAGCTGTTTTTT. Protein: CASSPRINTNTGELFF.

The chain carries TRBV9 and TRBJ1-2, with 9 bases aligning to TRBD1. This CDR3 has 14 residues. The V segment lost 3 bases and the J segment 5 bases; nucleotides outside the gene matches: 5. Per the germline V gene, CDR1 is SGDLS and CDR2 is YYNGEE. CDR3 amino acids: CASSATGQGYGYTF. CDR3 sequence (DNA): TGTGCCAGCAGCGCAACGGGACAGGGTTATGGCTACACCTTC.